What follows are 13 T cell receptor beta chains derived from one specimen sequenced in a study of OX40 agonist ivuxolimab in advanced cancers. Sequenced by immunoSEQ multiplex PCR; TCRdb stores in-frame clones only, minus some. This sample has 52,000 or so clones, with approximately 86% found just once. Here the sequenced sample was CD4+ or CD8+ T cells sorted from blood, taken in a trial of the OX40 agonist ivuxolimab. The receptors were gathered from an adult with an advanced solid tumor such as melanoma, head and neck, liver or kidney cancer.

The chain couples TRBV27 to TRBJ1-1; maybe TRBD1 (5 bases). Germline CDR1 MNHEY, CDR2 SMNVEV (reference sequence). Trimming shortened V by 1 base and J by 3 bases, and 12 bases separated the two germline ends. The CDR3 covers 15 residues. The CDR3 DNA follows: TGTGCCAGCAGTTTATGGTTTGGCAGGGACACTGAAGCTTTCTTT. It yields the protein CASSLWFGRDTEAFF.

The chain couples TRBV27 to TRBJ2-6; a possible D gene is TRBD2 (6 bases). Germline lookup yields CDR1 MNHEY and CDR2 SMNVEV (reference sequence). The CDR3 is 15 amino acids. Trimming took 6 bases from V and 1 from J, leaving 10 bases between them. The CDR3 nucleotides are TGTGCCAGCAGCCCCGGGGGATCTGGGGCCAACGTCCTGACTTTC. Its protein is CASSPGGSGANVLTF.

This clone was observed a single time. The sample holds other DNA sequences that translate to the same CDR3. This chain connects TRBV6-1 to TRBJ2-7, with D perhaps TRBD1 (6 bases). The CDR3 runs to 11 residues. Germline CDR1 MNHNS, CDR2 SASEGT. V lost 5 bases, J lost 6 bases, and 8 bases lay in between. The CDR3 DNA reads as TGTGCCAGCAGTCAAGGGGGCGAGCAGTACGTC. Translating gives CASSQGGEQYV.

The chain uses TRBV19 and TRBJ2-2, with D possibly TRBD1 on 5 matching bases. The germline V and J ends were trimmed by 5 bases and 0 bases, with 7 bases remaining between them. Germline assignment: CDR1 LNHDA and CDR2 SQIVND (reference sequence). The CDR3 has 14 amino acids. CDR3 in amino acids: CASSAGPNTGELFF. The CDR3 DNA follows: TGTGCCAGTAGTGCAGGGCCGAACACCGGGGAGCTGTTTTTT.

The chain carries TRBV29-1 and TRBJ2-1; no reliable D call. The CDR3 runs to 11 residues. The V gene lost 1 base and the J gene lost 8 bases, with 6 bases spanning the gap. CDR1 and CDR2 from the germline V gene are SQVTM and ANQGSEA. This CDR3 is CSVEVHDEQFF. The DNA for the CDR3 is TGCAGCGTTGAAGTCCACGATGAGCAGTTCTTC.

Comment on this clone: The same CDR3 arises from other DNA sequences in this sample as well. The CDR3 coding sequence is TGTGCCAGCAGTCCGGGGACTAGCGGTTACAATGAGCAGTTCTTC. Its translation: CASSPGTSGYNEQFF. The rearrangement joins TRBV27 to TRBJ2-1; 11 bases are a match to TRBD2. Germline V gene lookup returns CDR1 MNHEY and CDR2 SMNVEV (reference sequence). V dropped 5 bases and J dropped 4; count of bases not matched to a gene: 4. The length of the CDR3 is 15 residues.

The chain employs TRBV4-1 and TRBJ2-5; D gene unclear. CDR3 length: 13 residues. Trimming took off 0 bases at V and 5 bases at J, with 7 bases between the two ends. Germline CDR1 reads MGHRA; CDR2 reads YSYEKL. This chain's CDR3 is CASSQDGEETQYF. CDR3 bases: TGCGCCAGCAGCCAAGATGGTGAGGAGACCCAGTACTTC.

The chain recombines TRBV4-3 with TRBJ2-1, with 7 bases lining up with TRBD2. Germline V gene sequence: CDR1 LGHNA, CDR2 YSLEER. V shed 2 bases and J 5 bases; nucleotides not matched to a gene: 3. The CDR3 has 14 amino acids. DNA of the CDR3: TGCGCCAGCAGCCAATCCGGGACTAACAATGAGCAGTTCTTC. Its translation: CASSQSGTNNEQFF.

The V call is TRBV6-1, the J call TRBJ1-4, with D possibly matching TRBD1 (5 bases). Trimming took off 8 bases at V and 5 bases at J, with 18 bases between the two ends. This CDR3 is 15 amino acids long. Per the germline V gene, CDR1 is MNHNS and CDR2 is SASEGT. The CDR3 bases are TGTGCCAGCTCCCCGCTCGGGGCGCAAAATGAAAAACTGTTTTTT. Residues: CASSPLGAQNEKLFF.

V gene TRBV6-5 combines with J gene TRBJ2-7; TRBD2 is a possible D gene (6 bases). Trimming took 6 bases from V and 2 from J, leaving 14 bases between them. The CDR3 totals 14 residues. Germline V gene sequence: CDR1 MNHEY, CDR2 SVGAGI. Here the CDR3 DNA reads TGTGCCAGCAGCCCCGGGACTGACCCCTACGAGCAGTACGTC. Translating it yields CASSPGTDPYEQYV.

The chain links TRBV7-9 to TRBJ2-3; the match to TRBD2 covers 11 bases. The germline gives CDR1 SEHNR, CDR2 FQNEAQ (reference sequence). The CDR3 sequence is 15 residues long. V was pared by 3 bases and J by 3 bases, with 2 bases of the junction left unmatched. CDR3 coding DNA: TGTGCCAGCAGCTTTAGCGGGGGGGAGACAGATACGCAGTATTTT. Its protein product is CASSFSGGETDTQYF. Drawing the rest from reference TRBV7-9 and TRBJ2-3, the complete variable domain is DTGVSQNPRHKITKRGQNVTFRCDPISEHNRLYWYRQTLGQGPEFLTYFQNEAQLEKSRLLSDRFSAERPKGSFSTLEIQRTEQGDSAMYLCASSFSGGETDTQYFGPGTRLTVL.

The chain couples TRBV4-1 to TRBJ2-7; possible D gene TRBD1, 6 bases. V was cut by 0 bases and J by 2 bases, with 17 bases left in between. Germline CDR1 and CDR2: MGHRA and YSYEKL. CDR3 size: 17 residues. CDR3 sequence: CASSQEGGWGTTYEQYF. As DNA, the CDR3 is TGCGCCAGCAGCCAAGAAGGAGGTTGGGGGACAACCTACGAGCAGTACTTC.

The V call is TRBV7-2, the J call TRBJ2-3, with 9 bases lining up with TRBD2. The CDR3 consists of 14 residues. From germline, CDR1 is SGHTA and CDR2 FQGNSA. V trimming: 1 base; J trimming: 4 bases; junction bases outside the gene matches: 0. The DNA of the CDR3 is TGTGCCAGCAGCTTAGGACTAGCGGCAGATACGCAGTATTTT. Its translation: CASSLGLAADTQYF.